The 27 T cell receptor beta chains below were found in one sample sequenced in a study of cytomegalovirus exposure and HLA in healthy donors. Some clones are missing from TCRdb's copy, which holds only in-frame ones; the method was immunoSEQ multiplex PCR. This table holds around 300,000 clones, approximately 88% found once. Sequenced sample: PBMCs. Every receptor here comes from a young man in good health and CMV-seronegative.

V is TRBV7-2 and J is TRBJ2-7, with D possibly matching TRBD1 (5 bases). The CDR3 sequence is 13 residues long. CDR1 SGHTA and CDR2 FQGNSA come from the germline V gene. The V end was cut by 6 bases, the J end by 2 bases, with 11 bases between. The DNA of the CDR3 is TGTGCCAGCAGGCTAGGGGCTACCTACGAGCAGTACTTC. Translated, it gives CASRLGATYEQYF.

The V and J genes are TRBV18 and TRBJ2-2, with 8 bases fitting TRBD1. Germline loops: CDR1 KGHSH, CDR2 LQKENI. The trim removed 1 base at V and 6 bases at J, leaving 4 bases unmatched. The CDR3 has 15 amino acids. The CDR3 protein is CASSPRGQGSGELFF. CDR3 coding DNA: TGTGCCAGCTCACCACGAGGACAGGGATCCGGGGAGCTGTTTTTT.

J is TRBJ1-2 and V is TRBV14; D uncertain. V shed 1 base and J shed 8 bases, with 17 bases lying between them. This CDR3 has 15 residues. Germline assignment: CDR1 SGHDN and CDR2 FVKESK. The CDR3 reads CASSQAGGGPGGYTF. In nucleotides, the CDR3 is TGTGCCAGCAGCCAAGCCGGAGGTGGCCCAGGCGGCTACACCTTC.

The chain has TRBV6-5 and TRBJ2-7, with 7 bases lining up with TRBD2. Germline CDR1 reads MNHEY; CDR2 reads SVGAGI. Losses at the gene ends were 4 bases for V and 0 bases for J; bases not matched to a gene: 6. The length of the CDR3 is 15 residues. The DNA of the CDR3 is TGTGCCAGCAGTTTAACGTCTAGCGGCTCCTACGAGCAGTACTTC. It specifies CASSLTSSGSYEQYF.

The chain joins TRBV2 to TRBJ1-1; no definite D call. V lost 11 bases to trimming and J lost 1 base, with 17 bases between them. The CDR3 extends over 14 amino acids. Germline V CDR1 and CDR2: SNHLY, FYNNEI. CDR3 DNA sequence: TGTGCCTTCACGGCAACAGTGTGGAACACTGAAGCTTTCTTT. Translation: CAFTATVWNTEAFF. The full variable domain, completed using reference TRBV2 and TRBJ1-1, is EPEVTQTPSHQVTQMGQEVILRCVPISNHLYFYWYRQILGQKVEFLVSFYNNEISEKSEIFDDQFSVERPDGSNFTLKIRSTKLEDSAMYFCAFTATVWNTEAFFGQGTRLTVV.

The chain has TRBV6-1 and TRBJ2-1; 8 bases agree with TRBD1. Germline V CDR1 and CDR2: MNHNS, SASEGT. The CDR3 covers 17 residues. V shed 1 base, J shed 3 bases, and the junction held 8 bases outside the gene matches. In DNA form, the CDR3 reads TGTGCCAGCAGTGAAGTATGGACAGGGAGGTTCTACAATGAGCAGTTCTTC. The encoded protein is CASSEVWTGRFYNEQFF.

This clone was counted a single time. This rearrangement joins TRBV19 to TRBJ1-5; 7 nucleotides line up with TRBD1. The CDR3 has 13 amino acids. V dropped 1 base and J dropped 10; count of bases not matched to a gene: 4. Looked up from germline, CDR1 is LNHDA and CDR2 is SQIVND (reference sequence). In DNA form, the CDR3 reads TGTGCCAGTAGTATAGGAAGGACAGGCCCCCAGCATTTT. Translation gives CASSIGRTGPQHF.

J is TRBJ2-4 and V is TRBV19; D might be TRBD1 (6 bases). This CDR3 spans 16 amino acids. Germline CDR1 and CDR2: LNHDA and SQIVND (reference sequence). V lost 5 bases, J lost 0 bases, and 14 bases lay in between. In DNA, the CDR3 is TGTGCCAGTAGTCGCTCAACAGGGCAAGCCAAAAACATTCAGTACTTC. Translated, it gives CASSRSTGQAKNIQYF.

The chain's CDR3 is CASAEQGAQPQHF. In DNA form, the CDR3 reads TGTGCCTCCGCCGAGCAGGGGGCCCAGCCCCAGCATTTT. The rearrangement joins TRBV27 to TRBJ1-5; 8 positions match TRBD1. With V trimmed by 11 bases and J by 7 bases, 10 bases remained unmatched. The CDR3 consists of 13 residues. Germline V lookup: CDR1 MNHEY, CDR2 SMNVEV (reference sequence).

The chain joins TRBV7-9 to TRBJ1-2; D is uncertain. Trimming pared 0 bases from V and 7 bases from J, leaving 18 bases between. Germline V gives CDR1 SEHNR, CDR2 FQNEAQ (reference sequence). The CDR3 extends over 16 amino acids. As DNA, the CDR3 is TGTGCCAGCAGCTTAGCAGACCGGGAGCTTCGAATTGGCTACACCTTC. Protein: CASSLADRELRIGYTF.

V and J are TRBV27 and TRBJ2-6; TRBD1 matches at 7 bases. Germline loops: CDR1 MNHEY, CDR2 SMNVEV (reference sequence). This CDR3 contains 18 residues. V lost 7 bases, J lost 0 bases, and 12 bases stayed unmatched. The CDR3 spells CASTKTGMGSSGANVLTF. The CDR3 DNA reads as TGTGCCAGCACCAAGACAGGGATGGGGAGCTCTGGGGCCAACGTCCTGACTTTC.

CDR3 sequence: CASSQVTGQGSPLHF. CDR3 bases: TGCGCCAGCAGCCAAGTAACGGGACAGGGTTCACCCCTCCACTTT. The chain recombines TRBV4-1 with TRBJ1-6; TRBD1 agrees at 9 bases. The CDR3 totals 15 residues. V shed 1 base and J 9 bases; nucleotides not matched to a gene: 4. Germline assignment: CDR1 MGHRA and CDR2 YSYEKL.

The V gene is TRBV18, the J gene TRBJ1-2; D unclear. Germline loops: CDR1 KGHSH, CDR2 LQKENI. This CDR3 has 16 residues. V shed 3 bases and J shed 0 bases, with 14 bases lying between them. CDR3 in amino acids: CASSPDNPPTNYGYTF. The CDR3 coding sequence is TGTGCCAGCTCACCCGACAACCCGCCGACTAACTATGGCTACACCTTC.

The rearrangement uses TRBV9 and TRBJ2-6; a possible D gene is TRBD2 (5 bases). The CDR3 loop spans 16 amino acids. Germline V CDR1 and CDR2: SGDLS, YYNGEE. V lost 8 bases, J lost 0 bases, and 15 bases lay in between. CDR3 DNA sequence: TGTGCCAGAAAGCCCGCGGGCCCCTCTGGGGCCAACGTCCTGACTTTC. Its translation is CARKPAGPSGANVLTF.

This chain links TRBV4-3 with TRBJ2-7; TRBD1 matches at 7 bases. V was pared by 0 bases and J by 3 bases, with 5 bases of the junction left unmatched. Germline CDR1 reads LGHNA; CDR2 reads YSLEER. The CDR3 extends over 15 amino acids. As DNA, the CDR3 is TGCGCCAGCAGCCAAGATCAGGGACAGATCTACGAGCAGTACTTC. Amino acid sequence: CASSQDQGQIYEQYF.

V and J are TRBV5-4 and TRBJ2-3, with D possibly TRBD1 on 5 matching bases. V was shortened by 2 bases and J by 6 bases, with 13 bases between the two germline ends. Germline loops: CDR1 SGHNT, CDR2 YYREEE (reference sequence). The CDR3 sequence is 14 residues long. CDR3 loop: CASSLTGRRDTQYF. The CDR3 nucleotides read TGTGCCAGCAGCTTAACAGGAAGGCGGGATACGCAGTATTTT. Supplemented by reference TRBV5-4 and TRBJ2-3, the full variable domain reads ETGVTQSPTHLIKTRGQQVTLRCSSQSGHNTVSWYQQALGQGPQFIFQYYREEENGRGNFPPRFSGLQFPNYSSELNVNALELDDSALYLCASSLTGRRDTQYFGPGTRLTVL.

The chain combines TRBV7-2 with TRBJ1-4; D is possibly TRBD1 (5 bases). Germline values: CDR1 SGHTA, CDR2 FQGNSA. This CDR3 contains 15 residues. Trimming removed 3 bases from V and 0 bases from J, with 8 bases in between. CDR3 residues: CASSFGGTTNEKLFF. The CDR3, as DNA: TGTGCCAGCAGCTTCGGGGGGACAACTAATGAAAAACTGTTTTTT.

V and J are TRBV5-4 and TRBJ2-3; D is ambiguous. The V and J ends lost 2 bases and 0 bases respectively, with 4 bases between them. The CDR3 consists of 13 residues. From germline, CDR1 is SGHNT and CDR2 YYREEE (reference sequence). CDR3 in DNA: TGTGCCAGCAGCTTTAGAAGCACAGATACGCAGTATTTT. Its protein product is CASSFRSTDTQYF.

The chain is built from TRBV11-2 and TRBJ2-7; TRBD1 agrees at 8 bases. The J segment lost 2 bases and the V segment lost 0 bases, leaving 3 bases of the junction unmatched. This CDR3 has 15 amino acids. CDR1 is SGHAT and CDR2 is FQNNGV in the germline V gene. In DNA, the CDR3 is TGTGCCAGCAGCTTAGAACAGGGGGTGACCTACGAGCAGTACTTC. Its translation: CASSLEQGVTYEQYF.

The chain combines TRBV2 with TRBJ2-1; 13 nucleotides match TRBD2. The trim removed 6 bases at V and 5 bases at J, leaving 4 bases unmatched. CDR1 SNHLY and CDR2 FYNNEI come from the germline V gene. This CDR3 has 15 residues. The CDR3 region is CASSKTSGGHNEQFF. The CDR3, as DNA: TGTGCCAGCAGCAAGACTAGCGGGGGGCACAATGAGCAGTTCTTC.

CDR3: CASSQNRDRFNEQFF. The CDR3 region has the DNA TGTGCCAGCAGCCAGAACCGGGACAGGTTCAATGAGCAGTTCTTC. V usage is TRBV11-2 and J usage is TRBJ2-1; TRBD1 matches 8 bases. V lost 5 bases and J lost 6; bases outside the gene matches: 9. Germline V CDR1 and CDR2: SGHAT, FQNNGV. The CDR3 totals 15 residues.

As for this clone: An end of the junction differs from the germline gene, which may be a read error. V and J are TRBV5-4 and TRBJ1-3, with D possibly TRBD1 on 6 matching bases. Germline CDR1 reads SGHNT; CDR2 reads YYREEE (reference sequence). The CDR3 loop spans 15 amino acids. The CDR3 region is CASSQGTGSGNTIYF. CDR3 sequence (DNA): TGCGCCAGCAGCCAAGGTACAGGGTCCGGAAACACCATATATTTT.

This chain connects TRBV5-4 to TRBJ1-1; maybe TRBD1 (6 bases). Trimming left V 4 bases short and J 1 base short, with 11 bases between. The CDR3 length is 14 residues. The V gene's germline CDR1 is SGHNT and CDR2 YYREEE (reference sequence). The CDR3 reads CASSRPGENTEAFF. Here the CDR3 DNA reads TGTGCCAGCAGCCGGCCAGGGGAGAACACTGAAGCTTTCTTT. Full variable domain (missing parts from reference TRBV5-4 and TRBJ1-1): ETGVTQSPTHLIKTRGQQVTLRCSSQSGHNTVSWYQQALGQGPQFIFQYYREEENGRGNFPPRFSGLQFPNYSSELNVNALELDDSALYLCASSRPGENTEAFFGQGTRLTVV.

This chain's CDR3 is CASSQGGLAGRIVQFF. CDR3 coding DNA: TGTGCCAGCAGCCAGGGGGGACTAGCGGGGCGTATTGTGCAGTTCTTC. The chain carries TRBV4-2 and TRBJ2-1; 13 bases map to TRBD2. The junction had 11 bases not matched to a gene; V was cut back by 3 bases and J by 12 bases. The CDR3 is 16 residues long. The V gene's germline CDR1 is LGHNA and CDR2 YNFKEQ.

This sequence joins TRBV11-2 and TRBJ1-2; 7 bases agree with TRBD1. The V gene end was trimmed by 10 bases and the J gene end by 2 bases; junction bases not matched to a gene: 4. Germline values: CDR1 SGHAT, CDR2 FQNNGV. This CDR3 is built from 12 residues. In DNA form, the CDR3 reads TGTGCCACCGGGACAGAGAACTATGGCTACACCTTC. This sequence encodes CATGTENYGYTF.

This clone has a single count. J is TRBJ2-7 and V is TRBV7-9, with TRBD1 as a possible D gene (5 bases). Germline CDR1 reads SEHNR; CDR2 reads FQNEAQ (reference sequence). V was trimmed by 4 bases and J by 2 bases, leaving 18 bases between them. CDR3 length equals 16 residues. The CDR3 reads CASSSTRTDKTYEQYF. DNA for the CDR3: TGTGCCAGCAGCTCAACCAGGACGGACAAGACCTACGAGCAGTACTTC.

The V gene is TRBV29-1, the J gene TRBJ2-7; tentatively, D is TRBD1 (5 bases). V lost 2 bases and J lost 1, with 12 bases in between. The germline CDR1 and CDR2 sequences are SQVTM and ANQGSEA. The CDR3 runs to 14 residues. The DNA for the CDR3 is TGCAGCGTTGAAACGAAAGGGGCATCCTACGAGCAGTACTTC. This gives the protein CSVETKGASYEQYF.